This T cell receptor (beta chain) was recorded in a study of T cell clonality in common variable immunodeficiency. Study-level results: Reportedly, TCR beta sequences from common variable immunodeficiency showed fewer deletions and N-nucleotide insertions. CVID subjects showed higher TCRbeta clonality than healthy controls.

A word on this clone: The antigen is unknown. The DNA ends 3 residues before the CDR3 does, and the rest of the CDR3 is filled in from the germline J gene.

Of CVID subjects, more than twelve were female and around 27 male, mean age roughly 40. Looked up from germline, CDR1 is KGHSH and CDR2 is LQKENI. J lost 3 bases, V lost 4 bases, and 3 bases had no gene match. This CDR3 spans 14 amino acids. Assay used: immunoSEQ multiplex PCR; TCRdb lists only in-frame clones, some missing. The table for this sample gives about 15,000 clones. What was sequenced was peripheral blood mononuclear cells. The receptor was derived from a human donor with common variable immunodeficiency. This chain links TRBV18 with TRBJ2-3; 8 nucleotides agree with TRBD1. The DNA read from the CDR3 is TGTGCCAGCTCACTCACAGGGGGAACAGATACG. Residues: CASSLTGGTDT. The entire CDR3 sequence reads CASSLTGGTDTQYF.